The 28 T cell receptor beta chains below all came from one sample that was sequenced in a study of blood T cell repertoires in COVID-19. Only in-frame clones appear in the TCRdb table, and some are missing; sequencing was by immunoSEQ multiplex PCR. The sample yields roughly 59,000 clones, less than 85% seen once. The material sequenced was peripheral blood. The origin of the receptors is a human donor in a cohort sampled during active COVID-19.

CDR3 DNA: TGTGCCAGCAGCAAAAATACAGACAACTATGGCTACACCTTC. Protein: CASSKNTDNYGYTF. This sequence joins TRBV6-6 and TRBJ1-2; no reliable D call. The CDR3 length is 14 residues. Per the germline V gene, CDR1 is MNHNY and CDR2 is SVGAGI (reference sequence). The ends were cut back, 6 bases at V and 2 bases at J, with 13 bases in the middle.

The table lists this clone with a count of one. This rearrangement joins TRBV5-4 to TRBJ2-3; D remains unclear. The germline V gene encodes CDR1 SGHNT and CDR2 YYREEE (reference sequence). CDR3 length: 12 residues. V was pared by 1 base and J by 6 bases, with 6 bases between. Here the CDR3 DNA reads TGTGCCAGCAGCTTGTCCCAGGATACGCAGTATTTT. Translated: CASSLSQDTQYF. The full variable domain, its missing parts supplied by reference TRBV5-4 and TRBJ2-3, is ETGVTQSPTHLIKTRGQQVTLRCSSQSGHNTVSWYQQALGQGPQFIFQYYREEENGRGNFPPRFSGLQFPNYSSELNVNALELDDSALYLCASSLSQDTQYFGPGTRLTVL.

This rearrangement joins TRBV11-3 to TRBJ2-2, with 8 positions matching TRBD1. Germline-derived CDR1 and CDR2 are SGHNT and YENEEA. J lost 5 bases, V lost 5 bases, and 7 bases had no gene match. The CDR3 contains 15 residues. The CDR3 bases are TGTGCCAGCAGCGGCCAGACAGGGGAGACCGGGGAGCTGTTTTTT. Encoded protein: CASSGQTGETGELFF.

CDR3 coding DNA: TGTGCCACCAGCGGAACAGGGGAATGGGAGCAGTACTTC. Translating gives CATSGTGEWEQYF. The chain carries TRBV15 and TRBJ2-7; 7 nucleotides agree with TRBD1. Germline V gene sequence: CDR1 LNHNV, CDR2 YYDKDF (reference sequence). Trimming took 5 bases from V and 7 from J; bases not matched to a gene: 8. This CDR3 spans 13 amino acids.

The chain carries TRBV28 and TRBJ1-5; no clear D. Germline V gives CDR1 MDHEN, CDR2 SYDVKM. This CDR3 spans 13 amino acids. V was shortened by 5 bases and J by 2 bases, with 7 bases between the two germline ends. The CDR3 DNA is TGTGCCAGCAGTGAGAGAGGCAATCAGCCCCAGCATTTT. Its protein product is CASSERGNQPQHF.

This sequence joins TRBV27 and TRBJ1-6; 8 bases agree with TRBD1. Trimming took 8 bases from V and 6 from J; bases not matched to a gene: 3. From germline, CDR1 is MNHEY and CDR2 SMNVEV (reference sequence). The CDR3 has 13 residues. This CDR3 is CASQGASNSPLHF. In nucleotides, the CDR3 is TGTGCCAGCCAGGGGGCGAGTAATTCACCCCTCCACTTT.

The chain is built from TRBV5-4 and TRBJ2-5, with 8 bases identical to TRBD2. Germline assignment: CDR1 SGHNT and CDR2 YYREEE (reference sequence). The CDR3 has 15 amino acids. V lost 1 base, J lost 2 bases, and 4 bases stayed unmatched. The CDR3 region is CASSLMSGRQETQYF. Written as DNA, the CDR3 is TGTGCCAGCAGCTTGATGAGCGGGAGACAAGAGACCCAGTACTTC.

The chain is built from TRBV12-2 and TRBJ2-4; TRBD2, the table's D call, was not compared with the DNA. TRBV12-2 is tagged as a pseudogene. The CDR3 totals 17 residues. The CDR3 loop is CASRLIPQGGTKNIQYF. In DNA, the CDR3 is TGTGCAAGTCGCTTAATCCCCCAAGGCGGAACCAAAAACATTCAGTACTTC.

This clone was detected only once. The chain links TRBV7-6 to TRBJ1-1; 7 bases are shared with TRBD1. CDR1 is SGHVS and CDR2 is FNYEAQ in the germline V gene. The ends lost 5 bases at V and 7 bases at J; junction bases unmatched: 10. The CDR3 consists of 14 residues. The CDR3: CASSRQGGVDEAFF. DNA for the CDR3: TGTGCCAGCAGCCGACAGGGTGGAGTAGATGAAGCTTTCTTT.

V is TRBV7-2 and J is TRBJ2-2; D call uncertain. This CDR3 region has 16 residues. Trimming removed 4 bases at V and 2 bases at J, with 14 bases between. From germline, CDR1 is SGHTA and CDR2 FQGNSA. CDR3 in DNA: TGTGCCAGCAGCTCACCCCGAGGAACCAACACCGGGGAGCTGTTTTTT. Its protein product is CASSSPRGTNTGELFF.

CDR3 DNA sequence: TGTGCCACCAGCAGAGTGTACGGACTGAACTATGGCTACACCTTC. It translates to CATSRVYGLNYGYTF. The chain employs TRBV15 and TRBJ1-2; D gene unclear. In germline, CDR1 is LNHNV, CDR2 YYDKDF (reference sequence). CDR3 length: 15 residues. V was clipped by 1 base and J by 2 bases, with 11 bases between them.

This clone was observed a handful of times. The V and J genes are TRBV4-3 and TRBJ1-3; no reliable D call. Germline V CDR1 and CDR2: LGHNA, YSLEER. Deletions cut 4 bases from V and 4 bases from J, with 8 bases between. The CDR3 sequence is 13 residues long. CDR3: CASSPLQGNTIYF. The CDR3 bases are TGCGCCAGCAGCCCGCTCCAGGGAAACACCATATATTTT.

The rearrangement joins TRBV19 to TRBJ1-6; TRBD1 might be the D (6 bases). Trimming removed 6 bases from V and 9 bases from J, with 15 bases in between. This CDR3 is built from 14 residues. The germline V gene encodes CDR1 LNHDA and CDR2 SQIVND (reference sequence). CDR3 sequence reads: CASSGQSAGSPLHF. For the CDR3, the DNA is TGTGCCAGTAGCGGACAGTCGGCCGGTTCACCCCTCCACTTT.

The chain is built from TRBV23-1 and TRBJ2-7; D not resolved. TRBV23-1 counts as an open reading frame of uncertain function. V lost 9 bases, J lost 6 bases, and 42 bases lay in between. This CDR3 is built from 21 residues. For the CDR3, the DNA is TGCGCCAGTCGCCTGACTCGGTACAATATCCCCAATCGAGAGGTTACGCGCGAGCAGTACTTC. This encodes CASRLTRYNIPNREVTREQYF.

This clone was observed a single time. V gene TRBV18 combines with J gene TRBJ2-1; 7 nucleotides line up with TRBD1. The germline gives CDR1 KGHSH, CDR2 LQKENI. V was pared by 2 bases and J by 7 bases, with 5 bases of the junction left unmatched. The CDR3 runs to 14 residues. The CDR3 loop reads CASSPYQTGNEQFF. CDR3 DNA: TGTGCCAGCTCACCATACCAGACAGGGAATGAGCAGTTCTTC.

The rearrangement links TRBV7-9 to TRBJ2-1; D remains ambiguous. The CDR3 has 13 amino acids. Germline assignment: CDR1 SEHNR and CDR2 FQNEAQ (reference sequence). Trimming pared 8 bases from V and 2 bases from J, leaving 10 bases between. This CDR3 is CASPPTTYNEQFF. The DNA of the CDR3 is TGTGCCAGCCCCCCTACGACCTACAATGAGCAGTTCTTC.

The V gene is TRBV7-8, the J gene TRBJ2-5; 9 bases agree with TRBD2. Germline CDR1 SGHVS, CDR2 FQNEAQ. The V segment lost 5 bases and the J segment 5 bases; nucleotides outside the gene matches: 12. The CDR3 length is 16 residues. In DNA, the CDR3 is TGTGCCAGCAGCCCTAGCGGGGACCCCTCCGTCGAGACCCAGTACTTC. This codes for CASSPSGDPSVETQYF.

The J gene is TRBJ2-1, the V gene TRBV11-1; D is perhaps TRBD2 (5 bases). The germline V gene encodes CDR1 SGHAT and CDR2 FQDESV (reference sequence). V was shortened by 2 bases and J by 8 bases, with 16 bases between the two germline ends. This CDR3 has 15 residues. The CDR3 DNA follows: TGTGCCAGCAGCTTACTCCCCCTAGCCCTCGATGAGCAGTTCTTC. Protein product: CASSLLPLALDEQFF. The full variable domain, with the rest looked up from reference TRBV11-1 and TRBJ2-1, is EAEVAQSPRYKITEKSQAVAFWCDPISGHATLYWYRQILGQGPELLVQFQDESVVDDSQLPKDRFSAERLKGVDSTLKIQPAELGDSAMYLCASSLLPLALDEQFFGPGTRLTVL.

The chain uses TRBV3-1 (or the pseudogene TRBV3-2) and TRBJ2-3; D is ambiguous. The CDR3 sequence is 13 residues long. The V gene's germline CDR1 is LGHDT and CDR2 YNNKEL (reference sequence). The V gene lost 2 bases and the J gene lost 1 base, with 4 bases spanning the gap. CDR3 in amino acids: CASSQPGTDTQYF. The CDR3 DNA reads TGTGCCAGCAGCCAACCCGGCACAGATACGCAGTATTTT.

The V and J genes are TRBV9 and TRBJ2-1; D may be TRBD1 (5 bases). The V end was cut by 3 bases, the J end by 6 bases, with 10 bases between. The length of the CDR3 is 13 residues. In germline, CDR1 is SGDLS, CDR2 YYNGEE. In nucleotides, the CDR3 is TGTGCCAGCAGCGAGGGGCTTCCCAATGAGCAGTTCTTC. Its translation is CASSEGLPNEQFF.

The chain combines TRBV5-4 with TRBJ2-5; 9 nucleotides agree with TRBD1. The CDR3 runs 16 residues. The V gene's germline CDR1 is SGHNT and CDR2 YYREEE (reference sequence). J gave up 7 bases and V 4 bases, and 14 bases lay outside the gene matches. CDR3 residues: CASSLWTGVGRGTQYF. The CDR3 DNA reads TGTGCCAGCAGCCTATGGACAGGGGTGGGGCGGGGGACCCAGTACTTC.

This rearrangement joins TRBV28 to TRBJ2-7, with D possibly matching TRBD1 (6 bases). V lost 5 bases to trimming and J lost 5 bases, with 22 bases between them. This CDR3 is built from 16 residues. Germline V gene data show CDR1 as MDHEN and CDR2 as SYDVKM. The CDR3 DNA is TGTGCCAGCAGTCCACAGGCACGGCAGGGGCGCGACGAGCAGTACTTC. Translated, it gives CASSPQARQGRDEQYF.

This clone was seen a single time. The genes are TRBV28 and TRBJ2-7, with 14 nucleotides matching TRBD2. Germline loops: CDR1 MDHEN, CDR2 SYDVKM. This CDR3 is built from 18 residues. V gave up 6 bases and J gave up 6 bases; unmatched junction bases: 16. DNA for the CDR3: TGTGCCAGCAGCCGTCCGGGACTAGCGGGAGAGGGGTCGGGCGAGCAGTACTTC. Encoded protein: CASSRPGLAGEGSGEQYF.

J is TRBJ2-5 and V is TRBV6-2 or TRBV6-3; TRBD2 matches 7 bases. This CDR3 is built from 14 residues. Germline CDR1 is MNHEY and CDR2 is SVGEGT. V shed 4 bases, J shed 2 bases, and the junction held 4 bases outside the gene matches. CDR3 amino acids: CASSSRGVQETQYF. In DNA form, the CDR3 reads TGTGCCAGCAGTTCCCGGGGGGTACAAGAGACCCAGTACTTC.

This chain uses TRBV7-2 with TRBJ2-1; the D is unclear. Germline V lookup: CDR1 SGHTA, CDR2 FQGNSA. CDR3 size: 12 residues. The V and J ends lost 7 bases and 8 bases respectively, with 12 bases between them. CDR3 DNA sequence: TGTGCCAGCAAAGTCGGGTATCATGAGCAGTTCTTC. It codes for CASKVGYHEQFF.

The chain combines TRBV2 with TRBJ2-6; D is possibly TRBD2 (7 bases). Looked up from germline, CDR1 is SNHLY and CDR2 is FYNNEI. This CDR3 has 22 amino acids. V was shortened by 5 bases and J by 0 bases, with 29 bases between the two germline ends. CDR3 bases: TGTGCCAGCAGTATGCGGACTGACCGATGGGGGGGCCGAGGCTCTGGGGCCAACGTCCTGACTTTC. This gives the protein CASSMRTDRWGGRGSGANVLTF.

The V call is TRBV19, the J call TRBJ2-1, with 11 nucleotides matching TRBD2. Germline V gene lookup returns CDR1 LNHDA and CDR2 SQIVND (reference sequence). J gave up 2 bases and V 7 bases, and 13 bases lay outside the gene matches. The CDR3 consists of 18 residues. For the CDR3, the DNA is TGTGCCAGTACCCCAGGGACTAGCGGCGTGAGAACCTACAATGAGCAGTTCTTC. Its protein product is CASTPGTSGVRTYNEQFF.

J is TRBJ2-1 and V is TRBV30, with 8 bases that match TRBD2. The CDR3 contains 12 residues. Trimming cost V 2 bases and J 10 bases; bases outside gene matches: 4. Germline V gene lookup returns CDR1 GTSNPN and CDR2 SVGIG (reference sequence). For the CDR3, the DNA is TGTGCCTGGAGTCGACTAGCGAGAGAGCAGTTCTTC. Amino acids: CAWSRLAREQFF.